This note documents a single T cell receptor beta chain sequence. Relative to the germline gene, one junction end is altered; a read error may explain this. These data come from a study of blood T cell repertoires in COVID-19. Turning to the study itself: Acute-phase and convalescent COVID-19 samples originated in the United States, Italy and Spain. T cells, B-cell-depleted T cells, or PBMCs provided the cDNA or gDNA that served as material.

This table comes from immunoSEQ multiplex PCR, and its TCRdb copy is limited to in-frame clones, with some not included. This sample yields about 240,000 clones, of which about 86% are seen a single time; 5.5% to 8% belongs to the top ten. The sample was peripheral blood. This TCR derives from a man in his fifties or sixties with acute or convalescent COVID-19.

The CDR3 spells CASSHSGTVYVYTF. Here the CDR3 DNA reads TGTGCCAGCAGCCACTCCGGGACAGTTTATGTCTACACCTTC. The rearrangement links TRBV7-8 to TRBJ1-2, with 7 bases that match TRBD1. Per the germline V gene, CDR1 is SGHVS and CDR2 is FQNEAQ. The CDR3 has 14 amino acids.